This T cell receptor (beta chain) was retrieved from a study of OX40 agonist ivuxolimab in advanced cancers. Study information: Administration of intravenous ivuxolimab to patients occurred every 2 weeks at 0.01 to 10 mg/kg. Study-wide findings and caveats: Dose levels from 0.1 to 3.0 mg/kg saw CD4+ and CD8+ blood T cells expand clonally by week 6.

The table lists this clone with a count of one. Its antigen is not known. Profiling relied on immunoSEQ multiplex PCR, and the TCRdb table lists in-frame clones only, not all of them. This repertoire shows roughly 20,000 clones, over 60% found once; its top ten account for about half. The CDR3 has 18 residues. Germline V lookup: CDR1 LGHNA, CDR2 YSLEER. V was clipped by 1 base and J by 1 base, with 16 bases between them. Here the sequenced sample was CD4+ or CD8+ T cells sorted from blood, taken in a trial of the OX40 agonist ivuxolimab. The receptor's source is an adult with an advanced solid tumor such as melanoma, head and neck, liver or kidney cancer. This rearrangement joins TRBV4-3 to TRBJ2-2; D perhaps matches TRBD2 (5 bases). Written as DNA, the CDR3 is TGCGCCAGCAGCCAAGTGCCGTCGGCGGGTCGGAACACCGGGGAGCTGTTTTTT. Residues: CASSQVPSAGRNTGELFF.